The 2 T cell receptor beta chains reported below all come from one sample, sequenced in a study of early T cells in non-severe SARS-CoV-2 infection. TCRdb re-called the 5' RACE reads through MiXCR, storing one row per CDR3 protein. The sample has about 35,000 distinct CDR3 sequences, roughly 6% seen once. Sequencing used whole blood. Receptor source: an adult who was a healthcare worker with PCR-confirmed SARS-CoV-2 infection or an uninfected control (not recorded which).

This clonotype was detected a few times. This chain uses TRBV15 with TRBJ1-3, with D possibly being TRBD1 (6 bases). Germline assignment: CDR1 LNHNV and CDR2 YYDKDF (reference sequence). The CDR3 spans 16 residues. V gave up 4 bases and J gave up 3 bases, with 16 bases separating them. CDR3 sequence reads: CATSKPMDSFGNTIYF. CDR3 nucleotides: TGTGCCACCAGCAAACCCATGGACAGTTTTGGAAACACCATATATTTT.

The V call is TRBV7-6, the J call TRBJ2-4, with no clear D. V dropped 0 bases and J dropped 8 bases, with 8 bases sitting between them. CDR3 length: 13 amino acids. Per germline, CDR1 SGHVS and CDR2 FNYEAQ. CDR3 residues: CASSLARMDIQYF. The DNA of the CDR3 is TGTGCCAGCAGCTTAGCGAGAATGGACATTCAGTACTTC.